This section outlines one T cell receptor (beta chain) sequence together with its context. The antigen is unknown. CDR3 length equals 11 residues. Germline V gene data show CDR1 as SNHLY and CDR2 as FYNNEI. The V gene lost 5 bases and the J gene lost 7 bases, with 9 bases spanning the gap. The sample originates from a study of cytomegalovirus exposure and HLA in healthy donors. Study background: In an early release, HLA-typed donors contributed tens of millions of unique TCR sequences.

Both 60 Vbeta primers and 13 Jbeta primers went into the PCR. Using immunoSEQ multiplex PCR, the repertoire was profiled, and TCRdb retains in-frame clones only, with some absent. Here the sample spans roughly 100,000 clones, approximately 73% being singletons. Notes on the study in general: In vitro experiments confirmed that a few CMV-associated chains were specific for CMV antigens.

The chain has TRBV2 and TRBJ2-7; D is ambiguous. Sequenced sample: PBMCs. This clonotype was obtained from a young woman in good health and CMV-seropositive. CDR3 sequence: CASSKNIEQYF. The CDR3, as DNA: TGTGCCAGCAGTAAAAACATAGAGCAGTACTTC.